This T cell receptor beta chain was captured in a study of T-cell reconstitution after alpha-beta-depleted transplantation in children. The library targeted TCRbeta and was prepared with unique molecular identifiers. TCRdb analysed the PCR reads with MiXCR anew, one entry per CDR3 protein. The profile shows approximately 88,000 distinct CDR3 sequences, 12% of them singletons. This clonotype was counted ten times or more. The sequence was collected from a human donor who donated a stem cell graft to a child with inherited bone marrow failure. Sequencing used PBMCs from the stem cell graft donor, obtained from the stem cell graft.

The CDR3 here is CASSPGQGEQYF. DNA of the CDR3: TGTGCCAGCAGCCCCGGACAGGGAGAGCAGTACTTC. The chain employs TRBV4-2 and TRBJ2-7, with 8 bases matching TRBD1. This CDR3 region has 12 residues. Germline V CDR1 and CDR2: LGHNA, YNFKEQ. J gave up 7 bases and V 4 bases, and 3 bases lay outside the gene matches.